This T cell receptor (beta chain) was sequenced for a study of beta chain features in type 1 diabetes. V was shortened by 5 bases and J by 3 bases, with 16 bases between the two germline ends. Germline loops: CDR1 MDHEN, CDR2 SYDVKM. The CDR3 totals 15 residues. Isolated RNA was reverse transcribed in full, so expressed TCRB transcripts were sequenced. Generated by immunoSEQ multiplex PCR, the TCRdb table keeps only in-frame clones and is missing some. Of approximately 380,000 clones listed, approximately 16% are singletons. The chain carries TRBV28 and TRBJ1-1; D not resolved. The source material was naive CD4+ T cells from blood. The source of this sequence is a woman between 18 and 30 years old in good health. The CDR3 nucleotides are TGTGCCAGCAGTCCCCAGAGGGCAGGTGACACTGAAGCTTTCTTT. Translated, it gives CASSPQRAGDTEAFF.